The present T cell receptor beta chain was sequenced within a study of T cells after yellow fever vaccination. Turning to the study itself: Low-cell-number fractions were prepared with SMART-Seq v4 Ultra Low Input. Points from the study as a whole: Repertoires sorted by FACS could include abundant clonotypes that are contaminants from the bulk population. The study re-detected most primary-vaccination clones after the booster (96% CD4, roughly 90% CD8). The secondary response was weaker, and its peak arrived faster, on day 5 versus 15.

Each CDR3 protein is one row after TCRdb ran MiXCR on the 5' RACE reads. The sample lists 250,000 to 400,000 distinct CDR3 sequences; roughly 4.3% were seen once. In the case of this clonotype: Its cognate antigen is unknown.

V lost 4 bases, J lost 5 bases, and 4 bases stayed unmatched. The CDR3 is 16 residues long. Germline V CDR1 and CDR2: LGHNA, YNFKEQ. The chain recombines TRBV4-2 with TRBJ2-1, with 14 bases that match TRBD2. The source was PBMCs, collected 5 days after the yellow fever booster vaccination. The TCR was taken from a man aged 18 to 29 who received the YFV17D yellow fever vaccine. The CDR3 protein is CASSPTSGGANNEQFF. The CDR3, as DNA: TGTGCCAGCAGCCCGACTAGCGGGGGGGCCAACAATGAGCAGTTCTTC.